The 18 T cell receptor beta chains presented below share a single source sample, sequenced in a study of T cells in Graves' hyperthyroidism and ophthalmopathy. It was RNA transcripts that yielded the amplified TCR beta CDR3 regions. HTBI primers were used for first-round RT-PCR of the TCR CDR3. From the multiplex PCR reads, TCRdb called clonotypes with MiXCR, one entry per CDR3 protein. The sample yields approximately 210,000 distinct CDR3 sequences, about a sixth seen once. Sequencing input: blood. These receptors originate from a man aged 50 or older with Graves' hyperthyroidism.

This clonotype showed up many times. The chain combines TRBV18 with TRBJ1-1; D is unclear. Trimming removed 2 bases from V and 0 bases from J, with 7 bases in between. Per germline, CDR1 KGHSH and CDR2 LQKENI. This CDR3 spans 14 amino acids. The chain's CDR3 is CASSPSNMNTEAFF. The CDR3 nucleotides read TGTGCCAGCTCACCAAGTAACATGAACACTGAAGCTTTCTTT.

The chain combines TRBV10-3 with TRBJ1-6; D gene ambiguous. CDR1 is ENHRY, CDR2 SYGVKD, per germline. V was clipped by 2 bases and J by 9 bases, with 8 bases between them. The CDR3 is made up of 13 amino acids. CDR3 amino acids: CAISETELSPLHF. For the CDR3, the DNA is TGTGCCATCAGTGAGACAGAGCTTTCACCCCTCCACTTT.

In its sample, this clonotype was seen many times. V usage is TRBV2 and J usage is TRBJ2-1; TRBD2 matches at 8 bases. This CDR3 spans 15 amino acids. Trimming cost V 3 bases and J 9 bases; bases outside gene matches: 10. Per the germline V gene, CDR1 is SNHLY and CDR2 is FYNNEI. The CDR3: CASSEWTSRFFEQFF. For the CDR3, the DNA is TGTGCCAGCAGTGAGTGGACTAGCAGATTTTTTGAGCAGTTCTTC.

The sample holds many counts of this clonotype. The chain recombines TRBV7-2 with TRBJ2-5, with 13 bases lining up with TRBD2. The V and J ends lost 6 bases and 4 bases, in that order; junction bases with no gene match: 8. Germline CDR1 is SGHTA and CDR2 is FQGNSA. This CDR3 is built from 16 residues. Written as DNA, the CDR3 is TGTGCCAGCAGTCTACTAGCGGGAGGGGGAGGAGAGACCCAGTACTTC. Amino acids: CASSLLAGGGGETQYF.

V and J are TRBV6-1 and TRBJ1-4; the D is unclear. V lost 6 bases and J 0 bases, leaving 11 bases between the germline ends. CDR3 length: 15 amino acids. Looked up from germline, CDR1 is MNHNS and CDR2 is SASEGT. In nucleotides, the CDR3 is TGTGCCAGCAGCCTAGGAGGTGCAACTAATGAAAAACTGTTTTTT. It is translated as CASSLGGATNEKLFF.

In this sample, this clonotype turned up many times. In nucleotides, the CDR3 is TGTGCCAGCAGTTACGTCGGAGGTGGCACCGGGGAGCTGTTTTTT. Its protein is CASSYVGGGTGELFF. J is TRBJ2-2 and V is TRBV6-2 or TRBV6-3; TRBD2 is a possible D gene (5 bases). V shed 2 bases and J shed 4 bases, with 11 bases lying between them. Germline values: CDR1 MNHEY, CDR2 SVGEGT. This CDR3 has 15 amino acids.

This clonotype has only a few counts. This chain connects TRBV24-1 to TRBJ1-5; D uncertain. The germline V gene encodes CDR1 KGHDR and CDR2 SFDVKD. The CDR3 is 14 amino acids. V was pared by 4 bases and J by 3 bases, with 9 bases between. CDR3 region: CATSDFDTNQPQHF. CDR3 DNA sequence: TGTGCCACCAGTGACTTCGACACCAATCAGCCCCAGCATTTT.

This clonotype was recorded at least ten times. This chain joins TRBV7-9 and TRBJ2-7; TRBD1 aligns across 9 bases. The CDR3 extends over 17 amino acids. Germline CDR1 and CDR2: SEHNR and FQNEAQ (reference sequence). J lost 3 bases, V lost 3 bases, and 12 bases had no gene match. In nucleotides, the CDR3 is TGTGCCAGCAGCTTTAGTTATGGGACAGGGTCGGTCTACGAGCAGTACTTC. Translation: CASSFSYGTGSVYEQYF.

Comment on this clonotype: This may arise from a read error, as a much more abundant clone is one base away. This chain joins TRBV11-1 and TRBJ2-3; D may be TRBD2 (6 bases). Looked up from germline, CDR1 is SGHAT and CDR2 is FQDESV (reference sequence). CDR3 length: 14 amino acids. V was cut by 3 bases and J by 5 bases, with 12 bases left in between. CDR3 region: CASSFSQAGDTQYF. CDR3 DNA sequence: TGTGCCAGCAGCTTCTCGCAAGCGGGAGATACGCAGTATTTT.

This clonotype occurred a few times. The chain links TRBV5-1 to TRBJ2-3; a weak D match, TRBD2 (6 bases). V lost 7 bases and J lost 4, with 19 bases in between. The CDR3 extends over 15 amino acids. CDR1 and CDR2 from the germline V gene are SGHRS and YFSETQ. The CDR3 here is CASSDPQGGADTQYF. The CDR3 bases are TGCGCCAGCTCAGACCCCCAGGGAGGCGCAGATACGCAGTATTTT.

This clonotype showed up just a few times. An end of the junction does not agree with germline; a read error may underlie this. The DNA for the CDR3 is TGTGCCGGCAGCTTAGATCTTGGGGCCCCAGAAGCTTTCTTT. Protein: CAGSLDLGAPEAFF. This chain joins TRBV11-2 and TRBJ1-1; D might be TRBD1 (5 bases). Germline V gene lookup returns CDR1 SGHAT and CDR2 FQNNGV. The CDR3 consists of 14 residues. Together with reference TRBV11-2 and TRBJ1-1, the CDR3 gives the full variable domain: EAGVAQSPRYKIIEKRQSVAFWCNPISGHATLYWYQQILGQGPKLLIQFQNNGVVDDSQLPKDRFSAERLKGVDSTLKIQPAKLEDSAVYLCAGSLDLGAPEAFFGQGTRLTVV.

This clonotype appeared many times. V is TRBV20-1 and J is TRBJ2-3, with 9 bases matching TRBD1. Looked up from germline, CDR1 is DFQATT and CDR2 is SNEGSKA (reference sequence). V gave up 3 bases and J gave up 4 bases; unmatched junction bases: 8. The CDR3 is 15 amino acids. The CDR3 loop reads CSARSGTGRSDTQYF. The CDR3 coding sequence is TGCAGTGCTAGGTCCGGGACAGGGAGGTCAGATACGCAGTATTTT.

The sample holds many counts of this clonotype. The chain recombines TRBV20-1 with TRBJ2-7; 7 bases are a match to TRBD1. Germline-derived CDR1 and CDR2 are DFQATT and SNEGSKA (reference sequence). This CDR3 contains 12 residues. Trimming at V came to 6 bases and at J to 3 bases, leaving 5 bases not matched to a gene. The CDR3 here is CSAADRSYEQYF. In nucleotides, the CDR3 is TGCAGTGCGGCGGACAGGAGCTACGAGCAGTACTTC.

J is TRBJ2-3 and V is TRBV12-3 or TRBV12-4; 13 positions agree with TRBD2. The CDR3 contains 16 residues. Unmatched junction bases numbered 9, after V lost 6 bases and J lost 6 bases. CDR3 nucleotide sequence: TGTGCCAGCAGCCAAACTAGCGGGAGGGGTGAGGATACGCAGTATTTT. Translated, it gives CASSQTSGRGEDTQYF.

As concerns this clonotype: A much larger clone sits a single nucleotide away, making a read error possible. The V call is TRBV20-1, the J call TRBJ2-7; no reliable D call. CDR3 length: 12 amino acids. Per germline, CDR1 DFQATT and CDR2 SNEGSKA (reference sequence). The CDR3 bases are TGCAGTGCTAGACAGGCTATTTACGAGAAGTACTTC. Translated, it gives CSARQAIYEKYF.

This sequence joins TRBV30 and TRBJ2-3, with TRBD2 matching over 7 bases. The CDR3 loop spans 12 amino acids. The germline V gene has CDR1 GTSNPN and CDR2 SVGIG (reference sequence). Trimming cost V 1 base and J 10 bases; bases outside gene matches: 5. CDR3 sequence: CAWSGDLAAQYF. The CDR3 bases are TGTGCCTGGAGTGGCGATCTAGCGGCGCAGTATTTT.

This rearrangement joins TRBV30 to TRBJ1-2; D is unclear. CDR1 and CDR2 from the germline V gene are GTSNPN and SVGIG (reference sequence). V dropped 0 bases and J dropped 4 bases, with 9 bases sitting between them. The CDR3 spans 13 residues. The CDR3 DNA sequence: TGTGCCTGGAGTGTCGAGGCCTCCTATGGCTACACCTTC. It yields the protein CAWSVEASYGYTF.

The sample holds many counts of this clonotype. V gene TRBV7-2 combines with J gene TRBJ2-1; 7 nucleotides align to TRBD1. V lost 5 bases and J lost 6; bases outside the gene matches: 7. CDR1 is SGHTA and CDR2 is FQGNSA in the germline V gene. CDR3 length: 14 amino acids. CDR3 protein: CASSRDRASNEQFF. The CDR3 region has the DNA TGTGCCAGCAGCCGTGACAGGGCCTCCAATGAGCAGTTCTTC.